The 29 T cell receptor beta chains in this list originate from one sample, sequenced in a study of T cells in Graves' hyperthyroidism and ophthalmopathy. Amplified regions were TCR beta CDR3 sequences from RNA transcripts. A first-round RT-PCR of the TCR CDR3 used the HTBI primer set. TCRdb used MiXCR to reprocess the multiplex PCR reads, holding one entry per CDR3 protein. The data hold about 640,000 distinct CDR3 sequences, with about 14% observed a single time. Sequencing used blood. These receptors all stem from a woman aged 50 to 65 with Graves' ophthalmopathy.

This clonotype was seen many times. The J gene is TRBJ2-5, the V gene TRBV7-2; TRBD1 or TRBD2 may be the D gene (6 bases each). V lost 7 bases to trimming and J lost 5 bases, with 23 bases between them. CDR3 size: 16 residues. CDR1 is SGHTA, CDR2 FQGNSA, per germline. CDR3 sequence reads: CASTTNLGGWVETQYF. DNA of the CDR3: TGTGCCAGCACCACAAACCTGGGGGGCTGGGTGGAGACCCAGTACTTC.

This clonotype showed up just a few times. The J gene is TRBJ2-5, the V gene TRBV4-3; a possible D gene is TRBD2 (7 bases). The V and J ends lost 0 bases and 4 bases respectively, with 18 bases between them. The CDR3 consists of 17 residues. Per germline, CDR1 LGHNA and CDR2 YSLEER. The CDR3 DNA follows: TGCGCCAGCAGCCAAGATTCTAGCGGTCCCAGGGGAGAGACCCAGTACTTC. Translation: CASSQDSSGPRGETQYF.

V is TRBV7-6 and J is TRBJ1-6; possible D gene TRBD1, 5 bases. Trimming pared 5 bases from V and 7 bases from J, leaving 9 bases between. In germline, CDR1 is SGHVS, CDR2 FNYEAQ. The CDR3 is 13 residues long. CDR3 nucleotides: TGTGCCAGCAGCCCGGGGGAGAATTCACCCCTCCACTTT. As protein: CASSPGENSPLHF.

V is TRBV30 and J is TRBJ2-3; 9 positions agree with TRBD1. Germline lookup yields CDR1 GTSNPN and CDR2 SVGIG (reference sequence). Trimming removed 5 bases from V and 2 bases from J; junction bases left unmatched: 8. The CDR3 totals 15 residues. The CDR3 sequence is CAWGTGLPPTDTQYF. In nucleotides, the CDR3 is TGTGCCTGGGGGACAGGGTTACCCCCCACAGATACGCAGTATTTT.

This clonotype has only a few counts. V and J are TRBV6-1 and TRBJ1-2; D is undetermined. V dropped 7 bases and J dropped 2 bases, with 20 bases sitting between them. The CDR3 loop spans 16 amino acids. Germline assignment: CDR1 MNHNS and CDR2 SASEGT. CDR3 bases: TGTGCCAGCACCGGACTCCGACTGCCGACGAACTATGGCTACACCTTC. Its protein product is CASTGLRLPTNYGYTF.

This clonotype showed up many times. The V call is TRBV2, the J call TRBJ2-7; D remains ambiguous. The CDR3 spans 13 residues. The V end was cut by 7 bases, the J end by 3 bases, with 13 bases between. Germline V gene sequence: CDR1 SNHLY, CDR2 FYNNEI. CDR3 in amino acids: CASNKGPLYEQYF. As DNA, the CDR3 is TGTGCCAGCAATAAGGGTCCCCTCTACGAGCAGTACTTC.

This clonotype appeared many times. The rearrangement links TRBV20-1 to TRBJ2-4, with 8 bases matching TRBD2. V was clipped by 2 bases and J by 7 bases; unmatched bases: 7. This CDR3 is built from 14 residues. Looked up from germline, CDR1 is DFQATT and CDR2 is SNEGSKA (reference sequence). The DNA of the CDR3 is TGCAGTGCTAGAAGAGTACGGGAGGGGAACATTCAGTACTTC. Its translation: CSARRVREGNIQYF.

This sequence joins TRBV27 and TRBJ2-1; D perhaps matches TRBD1 (5 bases). CDR1 and CDR2 (germline): MNHEY, SMNVEV (reference sequence). The CDR3 spans 14 residues. V lost 3 bases and J lost 5, with 11 bases in between. The CDR3 loop is CASSLSGHNNEQFF. CDR3 DNA: TGTGCCAGCAGTTTGTCAGGGCATAACAATGAGCAGTTCTTC.

This clonotype has a handful of counts. This chain uses TRBV4-3 with TRBJ2-3; 7 positions match TRBD2. The CDR3 runs to 15 residues. In germline, CDR1 is LGHNA, CDR2 YSLEER. V gave up 3 bases and J gave up 0 bases; unmatched junction bases: 3. The CDR3 coding sequence is TGCGCCAGCAGCCAGCTAGCGGTGAGCACAGATACGCAGTATTTT. It translates to CASSQLAVSTDTQYF.

The genes are TRBV15 and TRBJ2-1; D tentatively fits TRBD1 or TRBD2 (5 bases each). Germline CDR1 is LNHNV and CDR2 is YYDKDF (reference sequence). The CDR3 runs to 16 residues. V was shortened by 3 bases and J by 7 bases, with 19 bases between the two germline ends. In DNA form, the CDR3 reads TGTGCCACCAGCAGGGCCGGGTGGGGGAGAAAGAATGAGCAGTTCTTC. Protein: CATSRAGWGRKNEQFF.

In its sample, this clonotype was seen many times. This sequence joins TRBV28 and TRBJ2-7, with TRBD2 as a possible D gene (6 bases). V was cut by 3 bases and J by 0 bases, with 15 bases left in between. CDR1 is MDHEN and CDR2 is SYDVKM in the germline V gene. The CDR3 has 16 amino acids. CDR3 protein: CASSFTLILASYEQYF. In DNA form, the CDR3 reads TGTGCCAGCAGTTTCACATTAATACTAGCCTCCTACGAGCAGTACTTC.

This clonotype was observed at least ten times. V is TRBV7-9 and J is TRBJ1-1; D not certain. The V end lost 5 bases, the J end lost 0 bases, and 7 bases lay between the germline ends. CDR3 length: 13 residues. Germline V gene lookup returns CDR1 SEHNR and CDR2 FQNEAQ (reference sequence). The CDR3 region has the DNA TGTGCCAGCAGCCCTCCTATGAACACTGAAGCTTTCTTT. It specifies CASSPPMNTEAFF.

This clonotype was seen repeatedly, ten times or more. The chain recombines TRBV20-1 with TRBJ1-4, with 9 bases fitting TRBD1. The CDR3 extends over 14 amino acids. Germline CDR1 reads DFQATT; CDR2 reads SNEGSKA (reference sequence). The V gene end was trimmed by 5 bases and the J gene end by 8 bases; junction bases not matched to a gene: 9. The CDR3 loop reads CSAEGGDRDEKLFF. The CDR3 bases are TGCAGTGCTGAAGGGGGGGACAGGGACGAAAAACTGTTTTTT.

This clonotype appeared a few times. With a much larger clone just one base away, this may be a read error. The rearrangement joins TRBV28 to TRBJ2-3; 9 positions match TRBD2. The germline V gene encodes CDR1 MDHEN and CDR2 SYDVKM. CDR3 length: 22 residues. Unmatched junction bases numbered 27, after V lost 6 bases and J lost 2 bases. CDR3 sequence reads: CASSPLVAGALWVTGATDTQYF. The CDR3 coding sequence is TGTGCCAGCAGCCCTCTCGTAGCGGGAGCGTTATGGGTAACCGGAGCCACAGATACGCAGTATTTT.

Many counts were recorded for this clonotype. CDR3 bases: TGCGCCAGCAGCTTGCAGGGGAGTAGTGAAAAACTGTTTTTT. It encodes CASSLQGSSEKLFF. The gene calls are TRBV5-1 and TRBJ1-4; a weak D match, TRBD1 (6 bases). The CDR3 has 14 amino acids. Trimming took off 1 base at V and 7 bases at J, with 11 bases between the two ends. CDR1 and CDR2 (germline): SGHRS, YFSETQ. The complete variable domain, with remaining parts taken from reference TRBV5-1 and TRBJ1-4, reads KAGVTQTPRYLIKTRGQQVTLSCSPISGHRSVSWYQQTPGQGLQFLFEYFSETQRNKGNFPGRFSGRQFSNSRSEMNVSTLELGDSALYLCASSLQGSSEKLFFGSGTQLSVL.

This clonotype was counted only a few times. The chain has TRBV3-1 and TRBJ2-1, with 13 bases matching TRBD2. The germline V gene encodes CDR1 LGHDT and CDR2 YNNKEL (reference sequence). The CDR3 spans 20 residues. After removal of 1 base from V and 6 bases from J, the junction contained 15 bases not matched to a gene. In DNA form, the CDR3 reads TGTGCCAGCAGCCAAGTTCCGAATACTAGCGGGAGGGCCAGAAGCAATGAGCAGTTCTTC. It codes for CASSQVPNTSGRARSNEQFF.

This chain uses TRBV28 with TRBJ1-2; 11 bases match TRBD1. Germline trimming cut 6 bases from V and 5 bases from J; bases unmatched to any gene: 8. Germline CDR1 is MDHEN and CDR2 is SYDVKM. The CDR3 consists of 15 residues. CDR3: CASRAGTGGTYGYTF. The CDR3 bases are TGTGCCAGCAGGGCCGGGACAGGGGGGACTTATGGCTACACCTTC.

This clonotype occurred many times. V and J are TRBV3-1 and TRBJ1-4; D gene unclear. From germline, CDR1 is LGHDT and CDR2 YNNKEL (reference sequence). V lost 2 bases to trimming and J lost 5 bases, with 0 bases between them. The CDR3 spans 11 residues. The CDR3 loop is CASSQNEKLFF. DNA for the CDR3: TGTGCCAGCAGCCAAAATGAAAAACTGTTTTTT.

This clonotype was observed at least ten times. The V and J genes are TRBV7-9 and TRBJ2-5; 10 bases match TRBD2. The CDR3 runs 16 residues. Germline loops: CDR1 SEHNR, CDR2 FQNEAQ (reference sequence). The V segment lost 5 bases and the J segment 3 bases; nucleotides outside the gene matches: 9. As DNA, the CDR3 is TGTGCCAGCAGCCGAACGACTAGCGGGCGAGAAGAGACCCAGTACTTC. Translating gives CASSRTTSGREETQYF.

This clonotype has at least ten counts. The chain is built from TRBV28 and TRBJ2-7; D might be TRBD1 (6 bases). Between the trimmed V and J ends, which lost 6 bases and 4 bases, there was a span of 13 bases. Per the germline V gene, CDR1 is MDHEN and CDR2 is SYDVKM. CDR3 length: 13 residues. The CDR3 bases are TGTGCCAGCAGAACGGGACATCTTTACGAGCAGTACTTC. Translated, it gives CASRTGHLYEQYF.

This clonotype was found a few times. V gene TRBV6-5 combines with J gene TRBJ2-1, with 9 bases matching TRBD2. CDR3 length: 14 amino acids. V gave up 0 bases and J gave up 9 bases; unmatched junction bases: 3. Germline V gives CDR1 MNHEY, CDR2 SVGAGI. CDR3 residues: CASSYSSSGIEQFF. For the CDR3, the DNA is TGTGCCAGCAGTTACTCATCTAGCGGGATTGAGCAGTTCTTC.

This clonotype was counted only a few times. Germline is not matched at one junction end, which may reflect a read error. J is TRBJ2-1 and V is TRBV7-7; 14 bases line up with TRBD2. The CDR3 has 15 residues. Germline V gene lookup returns CDR1 SSHAT and CDR2 FNYEAQ (reference sequence). The CDR3 nucleotides are TGTGCTAGCAGCGCCGGGACTAGCGGGGGCAATGAGCAGTTCTTC. Translation gives CASSAGTSGGNEQFF.

The table lists this clonotype with many counts. The chain uses TRBV18 and TRBJ2-1; D not certain. Germline-derived CDR1 and CDR2 are KGHSH and LQKENI. V lost 2 bases and J lost 9, with 8 bases in between. This CDR3 is 12 amino acids long. The CDR3, as DNA: TGTGCCAGCTCACCATTCGACACTGAGCAGTTCTTC. Its translation: CASSPFDTEQFF.

This clonotype was recorded at least ten times. This rearrangement joins TRBV12-3 or TRBV12-4 to TRBJ2-1; maybe TRBD1 (6 bases). Trimming pared 5 bases from V and 4 bases from J, leaving 9 bases between. This CDR3 spans 13 amino acids. CDR3 in DNA: TGTGCCAGCAGTACAGGACAGTACAATGAGCAGTTCTTC. It translates to CASSTGQYNEQFF.

The chain uses TRBV3-1 and TRBJ2-7, with D possibly matching TRBD1 (5 bases). Germline CDR1 LGHDT, CDR2 YNNKEL (reference sequence). Trimming removed 1 base from V and 3 bases from J, with 10 bases in between. This CDR3 comprises 14 residues. The CDR3 coding sequence is TGTGCCAGCAGCCAAGCAGGGTCCGGCTACGAGCAGTACTTC. Its translation: CASSQAGSGYEQYF.

This clonotype was detected ten times or more. The gene calls are TRBV30 and TRBJ1-1; D is uncertain. In germline, CDR1 is GTSNPN, CDR2 SVGIG (reference sequence). The CDR3 is 11 residues long. Trimming removed 5 bases at V and 10 bases at J, with 14 bases between. CDR3 sequence reads: CAWAGALPAFF. CDR3 coding DNA: TGTGCCTGGGCGGGAGCTCTGCCAGCTTTCTTT.

This clonotype was detected ten times or more. The chain is built from TRBV7-8 and TRBJ1-5; D is undetermined. Germline V gives CDR1 SGHVS, CDR2 FQNEAQ. The germline V and J ends were trimmed by 1 base and 0 bases, with 13 bases remaining between them. This CDR3 region has 17 residues. The CDR3 coding sequence is TGTGCCAGCAGCTTAGGTAGGGCCCTATATAGCAATCAGCCCCAGCATTTT. Its protein product is CASSLGRALYSNQPQHF.

The rearrangement joins TRBV5-1 to TRBJ2-5, with D possibly matching TRBD2 (5 bases). The ends were cut back, 4 bases at V and 1 base at J, with 11 bases in the middle. CDR3 length: 14 residues. CDR1 and CDR2 (germline): SGHRS, YFSETQ. In DNA, the CDR3 is TGCGCCAGCAGCCCCTCTAGCTTCCAAGAGACCCAGTACTTC. It translates to CASSPSSFQETQYF. The full variable domain, completed using reference TRBV5-1 and TRBJ2-5, is KAGVTQTPRYLIKTRGQQVTLSCSPISGHRSVSWYQQTPGQGLQFLFEYFSETQRNKGNFPGRFSGRQFSNSRSEMNVSTLELGDSALYLCASSPSSFQETQYFGPGTRLLVL.

As regards this clonotype: One end of the junction fails to match germline, which may point to a read error. The J gene is TRBJ2-3, the V gene TRBV10-3; D might be TRBD1 or TRBD2, each matching 7 bases. The CDR3 consists of 16 residues. Germline lookup yields CDR1 ENHRY and CDR2 SYGVKD. The CDR3 DNA reads TGTGCCATCAGTGAGAACAGGGGCGGGAGCACAGGTACGCAGTATTTT. It translates to CAISENRGGSTGTQYF.